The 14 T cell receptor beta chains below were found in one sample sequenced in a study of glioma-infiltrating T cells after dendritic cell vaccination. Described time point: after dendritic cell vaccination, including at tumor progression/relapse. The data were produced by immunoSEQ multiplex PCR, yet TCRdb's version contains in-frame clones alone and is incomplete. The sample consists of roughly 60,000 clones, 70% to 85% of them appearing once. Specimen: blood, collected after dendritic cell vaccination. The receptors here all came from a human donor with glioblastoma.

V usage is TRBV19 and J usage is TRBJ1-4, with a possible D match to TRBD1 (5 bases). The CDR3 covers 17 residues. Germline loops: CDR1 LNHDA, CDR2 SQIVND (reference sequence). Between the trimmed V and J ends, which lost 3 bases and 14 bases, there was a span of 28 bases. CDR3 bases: TGTGCCAGTAGTATCAACCACCCCCCCAGGGCGGCGGCCGTGCTGTTTTTT. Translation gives CASSINHPPRAAAVLFF. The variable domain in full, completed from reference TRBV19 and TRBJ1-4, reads DGGITQSPKYLFRKEGQNVTLSCEQNLNHDAMYWYRQDPGQGLRLIYYSQIVNDFQKGDIAEGYSVSREKKESFPLTVTSAQKNPTAFYLCASSINHPPRAAAVLFFGSGTQLSVL.

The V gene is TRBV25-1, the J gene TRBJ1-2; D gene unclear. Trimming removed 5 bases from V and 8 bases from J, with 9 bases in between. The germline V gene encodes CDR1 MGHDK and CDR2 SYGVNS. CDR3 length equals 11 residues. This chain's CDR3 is CASSTGRGYTF. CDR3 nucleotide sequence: TGTGCCAGCAGTACGGGGAGGGGCTACACCTTC.

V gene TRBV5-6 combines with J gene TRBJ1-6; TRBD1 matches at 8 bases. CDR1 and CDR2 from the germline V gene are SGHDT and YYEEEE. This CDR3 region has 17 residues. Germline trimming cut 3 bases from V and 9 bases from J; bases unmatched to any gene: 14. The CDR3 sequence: CASSSEFRGTGISPLHF. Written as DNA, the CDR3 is TGTGCCAGCAGCTCCGAATTCAGGGGGACAGGCATTTCACCCCTCCACTTT.

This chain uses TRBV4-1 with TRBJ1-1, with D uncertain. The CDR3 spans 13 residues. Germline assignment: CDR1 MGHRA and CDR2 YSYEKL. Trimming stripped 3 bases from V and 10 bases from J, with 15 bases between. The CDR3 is CASSQSELSAAFF. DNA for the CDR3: TGCGCCAGCAGCCAGTCGGAGCTCTCGGCAGCTTTCTTT.

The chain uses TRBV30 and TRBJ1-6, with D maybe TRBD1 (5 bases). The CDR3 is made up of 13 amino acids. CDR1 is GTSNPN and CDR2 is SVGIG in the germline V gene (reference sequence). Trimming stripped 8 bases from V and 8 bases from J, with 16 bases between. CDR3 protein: CAGGAAVDSPLHF. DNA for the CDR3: TGTGCCGGAGGGGCAGCGGTGGATTCACCCCTCCACTTT.

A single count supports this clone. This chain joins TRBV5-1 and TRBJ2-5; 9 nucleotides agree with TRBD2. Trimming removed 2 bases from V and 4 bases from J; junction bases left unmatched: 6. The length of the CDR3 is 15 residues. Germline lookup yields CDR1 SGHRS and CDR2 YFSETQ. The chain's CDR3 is CASSFTAGGAETQYF. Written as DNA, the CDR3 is TGCGCCAGCAGCTTCACAGCGGGGGGAGCAGAGACCCAGTACTTC.

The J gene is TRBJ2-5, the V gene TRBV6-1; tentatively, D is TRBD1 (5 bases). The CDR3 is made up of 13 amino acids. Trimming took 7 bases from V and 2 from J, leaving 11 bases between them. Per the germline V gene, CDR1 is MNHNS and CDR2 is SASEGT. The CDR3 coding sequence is TGTGCCAGCATTAAGGACACTCAAGAGACCCAGTACTTC. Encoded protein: CASIKDTQETQYF.

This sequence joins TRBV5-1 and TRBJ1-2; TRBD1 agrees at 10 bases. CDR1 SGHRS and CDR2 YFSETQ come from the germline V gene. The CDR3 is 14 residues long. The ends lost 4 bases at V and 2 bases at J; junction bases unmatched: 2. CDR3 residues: CASSPTGGNYGYTF. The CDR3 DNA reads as TGCGCCAGCAGCCCGACAGGGGGCAACTATGGCTACACCTTC.

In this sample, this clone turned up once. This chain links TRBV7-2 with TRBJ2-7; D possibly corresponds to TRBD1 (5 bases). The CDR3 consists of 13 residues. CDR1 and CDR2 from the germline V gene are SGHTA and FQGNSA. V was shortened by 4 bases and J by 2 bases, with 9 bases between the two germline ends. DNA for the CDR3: TGTGCCAGCAGCTGGGCCAGGGCCTACGAGCAGTACTTC. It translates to CASSWARAYEQYF. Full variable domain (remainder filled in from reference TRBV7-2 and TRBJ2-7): GAGVSQSPSNKVTEKGKDVELRCDPISGHTALYWYRQSLGQGLEFLIYFQGNSAPDKSGLPSDRFSAERTGGSVSTLTIQRTQQEDSAVYLCASSWARAYEQYFGPGTRLTVT.

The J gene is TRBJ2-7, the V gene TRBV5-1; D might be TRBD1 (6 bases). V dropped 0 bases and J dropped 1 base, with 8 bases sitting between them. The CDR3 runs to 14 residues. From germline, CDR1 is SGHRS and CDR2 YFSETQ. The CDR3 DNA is TGCGCCAGCAGCTTGGGTGACAGGTCCTACGAGCAGTACTTC. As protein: CASSLGDRSYEQYF.

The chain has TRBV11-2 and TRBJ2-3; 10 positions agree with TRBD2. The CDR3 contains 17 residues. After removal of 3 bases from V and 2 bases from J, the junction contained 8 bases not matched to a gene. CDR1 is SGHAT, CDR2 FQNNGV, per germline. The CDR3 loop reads CASSFRSSGGLTDTQYF. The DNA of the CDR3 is TGTGCCAGCAGCTTCCGTAGTAGCGGGGGGCTCACAGATACGCAGTATTTT.

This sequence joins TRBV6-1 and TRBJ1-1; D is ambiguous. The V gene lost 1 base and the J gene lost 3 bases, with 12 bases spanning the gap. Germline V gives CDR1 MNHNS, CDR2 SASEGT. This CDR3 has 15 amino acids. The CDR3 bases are TGTGCCAGCAGTGAAGACCTCGGAGCGGACACTGAAGCTTTCTTT. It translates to CASSEDLGADTEAFF.

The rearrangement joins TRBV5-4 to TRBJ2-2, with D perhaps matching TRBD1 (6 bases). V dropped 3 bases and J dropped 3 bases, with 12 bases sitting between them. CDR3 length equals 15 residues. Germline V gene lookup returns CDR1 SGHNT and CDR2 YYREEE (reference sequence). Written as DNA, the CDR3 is TGTGCCAGCAGCTCCCGGGACACACACACCGGGGAGCTGTTTTTT. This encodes CASSSRDTHTGELFF.

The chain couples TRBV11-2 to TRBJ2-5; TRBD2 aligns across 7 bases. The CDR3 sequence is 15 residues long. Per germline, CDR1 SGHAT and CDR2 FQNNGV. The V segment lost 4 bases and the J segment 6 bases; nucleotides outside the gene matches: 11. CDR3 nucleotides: TGTGCCAGCAGCTCCCCACGCGGGGGATGGAAGACCCAGTACTTC. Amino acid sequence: CASSSPRGGWKTQYF.